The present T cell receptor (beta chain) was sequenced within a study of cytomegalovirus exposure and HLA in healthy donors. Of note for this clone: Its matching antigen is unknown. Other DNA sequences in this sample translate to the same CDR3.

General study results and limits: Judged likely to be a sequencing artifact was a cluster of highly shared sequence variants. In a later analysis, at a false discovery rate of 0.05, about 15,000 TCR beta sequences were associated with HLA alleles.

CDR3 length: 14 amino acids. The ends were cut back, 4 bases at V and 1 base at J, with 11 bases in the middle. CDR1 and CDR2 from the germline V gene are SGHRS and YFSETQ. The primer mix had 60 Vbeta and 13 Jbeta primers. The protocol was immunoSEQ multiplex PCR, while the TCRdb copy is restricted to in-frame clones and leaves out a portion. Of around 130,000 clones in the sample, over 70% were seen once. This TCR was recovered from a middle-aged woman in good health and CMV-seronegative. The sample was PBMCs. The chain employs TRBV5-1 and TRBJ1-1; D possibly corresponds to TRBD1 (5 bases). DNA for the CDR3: TGCGCCAGCAGCCTCTCTGGACAGAACACTGAAGCTTTCTTT. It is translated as CASSLSGQNTEAFF.